Described below is a single T cell receptor beta chain sequence and its context. This clonotype was counted at least ten times. Its antigen target is currently unknown. No base quality information exists; no much larger clone differs at one position. This sample is drawn from a study of neurological immune-mediated disorders (dated by TCRdb to about 2019). Turning to the overall study: Peripheral blood TCR-beta repertoires from patients with HTLV-I-associated myelopathy (HAM/TSP), patients with multiple sclerosis, and healthy controls were compared in the study using UMI-based sequencing. Longitudinal samples, technical triplicates and paired sorted CD4+ and CD8+ T-cell subsets, alongside PBMC samples, were included among the approximately 110 TCR-beta libraries. Longitudinal HAM/TSP and healthy donors had 3 time-points each (roughly 3-40 month intervals). The cohort was made up of around 70 subjects, consisting of around 14 HAM/TSP patients, 35 or so multiple sclerosis patients and 20 healthy controls. Results and caveats for the whole study, not just this receptor: Across subjects, expanded clones never shared an identical CDR3 amino acid sequence, which suggests that the TCR-beta repertoires in every group were private. TCR clonal expansion was highest in HAM/TSP patients and lowest in MS patients, with MS patients falling below even healthy controls.

The sample's time point, from its label and the paper: longitudinal time-point 1 (baseline). For unsorted PBMC libraries, 2 million PBMCs were used after storage in RNAlater at -80 degrees C until RNA extraction. PBMCs were separated from peripheral blood using Ficoll-Hypaque density gradient centrifugation and then cryopreserved in liquid nitrogen. cDNA was synthesized by template-switch 5'RACE using a primer carrying a 10-nucleotide random unique molecular identifier by which each TCR transcript was tagged. Every sequencing run yielded over 180 million TCR-beta sequences covering 15-18 subjects. The RNeasy kit was used for extraction of total RNA. The KAPA Real-time Library Amplification kit was used to amplify TCR-beta VDJ regions with primers for the TCR constant region and the 5'RACE anchor. Sample indexes and Illumina adaptors were added in a first PCR, after which library yield was increased in a second PCR. After Ampure bead purification, the TCR product of roughly 650 bp was size-selected on a 2% E-gel SizeSelection system. Before pooling, libraries had their quality checked on a Bioanalyzer, their concentration measured with Qubit, and their quantity determined with the Kapa Library Quantification kit. Paired-end 2 x 150 bp sequencing of the libraries was performed on an Illumina HiSeq 2500. To increase sequence diversity, about 24-32% phiX was spiked into each library pool. As for the original processing: Quality-filtered reads were processed with the UMI-based MiGEC pipeline, which removed over 75% of raw TCR sequences during error correction. VDJ genes were aligned to IMGT germline references, and each clonotype was defined by a unique CDR3 amino acid sequence together with V-J genes. Clonal expansion, Shannon diversity and CDR3 relatedness were evaluated with VDJtools (CalcPairwiseDistances, ClusterSamples), while phylogenetic trees were built in CLCbio workbench. Using coefficient-of-variation modelling across technical triplicates, the study counted a clone as expanded if it had at least 8 unique UMIs. Clones were called with MiXCR by TCRdb after fastp trimmed the public reads at Q25, and only in-frame beta chains were retained. For every CDR3 protein sequence, its rows merge into one entry that carries the most common genes and DNA. These V and J calls derive from TCRdb rather than the authors' analysis. The sample table shows 71,000 or so distinct CDR3 sequences, and around 13% are seen once. The ten largest clones take up 4.6% of the sample.

The trim is 4 bases for V and 1 base for J, with a gap of 8 bases between the germline ends. CDR1 and CDR2 were assigned from the germline V gene as SGHVS and FQNEAQ. From its cysteine to its phenylalanine, the CDR3 spans 13 amino acids. Only the CDR3 part of the read is kept: 39 bases, read in frame from the first base. Sequenced: PBMCs. The sequence links TRBV7-8 to TRBJ2-7; TRBD1 might be the D gene, on 6 matching bases. The sequence derives from a female donor with HTLV-1-associated myelopathy (HAM/TSP). The nucleotide sequence reads as follows: TGTGCCAGCAGCTCGGACAGATCCTACGAGCAGTACTTC. Its protein is CASSSDRSYEQYF.